One and the same sample provided the 16 T cell receptor beta chains below, sequenced in a study of breast tumors, draining lymph nodes, adjacent tissues. TCRdb re-analysed the multiplex PCR reads in MiXCR, keeping a single row per CDR3 protein. The data contain 55,000 to 75,000 distinct CDR3 sequences, approximately 40% of them singletons. Sequencing was carried out using breast tumor tissue. The receptors were gathered from a female donor with breast cancer. Some clones in this sample may be carry-over from other donors' samples.

This clonotype rates as medium-sized (0.01 to 0.1%). V and J are TRBV7-9 and TRBJ2-1; 12 bases are shared with TRBD2. CDR1 SEHNR and CDR2 FQNEAQ come from the germline V gene (reference sequence). The CDR3 length is 16 residues. The V gene end was trimmed by 1 base and the J gene end by 7 bases; junction bases not matched to a gene: 5. The CDR3 region is CASSLGLAGVGNEQFF. Here the CDR3 DNA reads TGTGCCAGCAGCTTAGGACTAGCGGGGGTAGGGAATGAGCAGTTCTTC.

Many counts were recorded for this clonotype. The gene calls are TRBV15 and TRBJ2-2; 9 bases agree with TRBD1. The CDR3 covers 15 residues. The trim removed 2 bases at V and 6 bases at J, leaving 4 bases unmatched. Germline-derived CDR1 and CDR2 are LNHNV and YYDKDF (reference sequence). The CDR3 loop reads CATSRRDREAGELFF. CDR3 nucleotide sequence: TGTGCCACCAGCAGACGGGACAGGGAGGCCGGGGAGCTGTTTTTT.

This clonotype appeared many times. CDR3 DNA: TGTGCCAGCAGTATTGGCCGGGGACTAGCGGGAGCCACCGGGGGCAATGAGCAGTTCTTC. As protein: CASSIGRGLAGATGGNEQFF. This chain uses TRBV6-1 with TRBJ2-1, with 14 bases identical to TRBD2. Trimming removed 5 bases from V and 6 bases from J; junction bases left unmatched: 18. The germline CDR1 and CDR2 sequences are MNHNS and SASEGT. This CDR3 is 20 amino acids long.

J is TRBJ2-7 and V is TRBV15; 7 bases are a match to TRBD2. This CDR3 spans 14 amino acids. V gave up 0 bases and J gave up 3 bases; unmatched junction bases: 2. Germline lookup yields CDR1 LNHNV and CDR2 YYDKDF (reference sequence). The DNA of the CDR3 is TGTGCCACCAGCAGAGAAGGGACTATCTACGAGCAGTACTTC. Translated, it gives CATSREGTIYEQYF.

The chain has TRBV20-1 and TRBJ2-5, with D tentatively TRBD1 (5 bases). Trimming left V 6 bases short and J 5 bases short, with 13 bases between. The CDR3 sequence is 12 residues long. Germline lookup yields CDR1 DFQATT and CDR2 SNEGSKA (reference sequence). CDR3 loop: CSARSAGETQYF. CDR3 nucleotide sequence: TGCAGTGCCAGATCGGCAGGGGAGACCCAGTACTTC.

This sequence joins TRBV10-3 and TRBJ1-5; tentative D call: TRBD1 (5 bases). This CDR3 contains 13 residues. CDR1 ENHRY and CDR2 SYGVKD come from the germline V gene. Trimming pared 6 bases from V and 4 bases from J, leaving 10 bases between. The CDR3 here is CAIRQELNQPQHF. The CDR3 coding sequence is TGTGCCATCAGACAGGAGTTAAATCAGCCCCAGCATTTT.

V gene TRBV11-3 combines with J gene TRBJ2-7; a possible D gene is TRBD2 (5 bases). The CDR3 contains 15 residues. V was trimmed by 5 bases and J by 4 bases, leaving 18 bases between them. Germline V gives CDR1 SGHNT, CDR2 YENEEA. CDR3 protein: CASSTLGGSQYEQYF. The CDR3 DNA sequence: TGTGCCAGCAGCACCCTTGGTGGGAGCCAATACGAGCAGTACTTC.

This chain uses TRBV5-6 with TRBJ2-3; TRBD2 aligns across 12 bases. Trimming cost V 1 base and J 4 bases; bases outside gene matches: 13. The CDR3 totals 19 residues. Germline CDR1 SGHDT, CDR2 YYEEEE. CDR3 amino acids: CASSLSGSLAGGRADTQYF. CDR3 nucleotide sequence: TGTGCCAGCAGCTTGTCGGGTTCACTAGCGGGGGGTCGGGCAGATACGCAGTATTTT.

As regards this clonotype: One end of the junction varies from germline; a read error may be responsible. This sequence joins TRBV12-3 or TRBV12-4 and TRBJ1-2; D not certain. The CDR3 is 15 amino acids. CDR3: CASRVGRRANYGYSF. DNA for the CDR3: TGTGCCAGCAGGGTCGGACGGAGAGCTAACTATGGCTACTCCTTC.

The gene calls are TRBV28 and TRBJ1-1; 7 bases agree with TRBD1. J was trimmed by 4 bases and V by 7 bases; bases with no gene match: 12. Germline lookup yields CDR1 MDHEN and CDR2 SYDVKM. The CDR3 covers 15 residues. CDR3 region: CASTRRGRRSTEAFF. The CDR3, as DNA: TGTGCCAGCACTCGTAGGGGGCGGCGGAGCACTGAAGCTTTCTTT.

The CDR3 DNA sequence: TGTGCCAGCAGCGAGTCCACGGGGGCGCACGGTGAAAAACTGTTTTTT. This translates into CASSESTGAHGEKLFF. V gene TRBV9 combines with J gene TRBJ1-4; D might be TRBD1 (6 bases). Germline V gene lookup returns CDR1 SGDLS and CDR2 YYNGEE. There are 16 residues in the CDR3. Deletions cut 3 bases from V and 7 bases from J, with 19 bases between. Full variable domain (remainder filled in from reference TRBV9 and TRBJ1-4): DSGVTQTPKHLITATGQRVTLRCSPRSGDLSVYWYQQSLDQGLQFLIQYYNGEERAKGNILERFSAQQFPDLHSELNLSSLELGDSALYFCASSESTGAHGEKLFFGSGTQLSVL.

This clonotype has a count of ten or more. The DNA of the CDR3 is TGTGCCAGCAGTGAAAACAGGGGTGGCTACACCTTC. Its protein is CASSENRGGYTF. The chain is built from TRBV6-1 and TRBJ1-2; 7 positions match TRBD1. This CDR3 spans 12 amino acids. V shed 2 bases, J shed 7 bases, and the junction held 1 base outside the gene matches. Per the germline V gene, CDR1 is MNHNS and CDR2 is SASEGT.

CDR3 nucleotides: TGCAGTGCTGGGCGGCGACATAATAGCAATCAGCCCCAGCATTTT. Its protein is CSAGRRHNSNQPQHF. The V gene is TRBV20-1, the J gene TRBJ1-5; D is ambiguous. The ends were cut back, 5 bases at V and 0 bases at J, with 14 bases in the middle. The germline CDR1 and CDR2 sequences are DFQATT and SNEGSKA (reference sequence). The CDR3 contains 15 residues.

This clonotype has at least ten counts. A single base separates this from a much larger clone, so it may be a read error. The gene calls are TRBV7-8 and TRBJ2-1, with 8 bases fitting TRBD2. J was trimmed by 8 bases and V by 5 bases; bases with no gene match: 8. The CDR3 is 14 amino acids. CDR1 is SGHVS and CDR2 is FQNEAQ in the germline V gene. DNA for the CDR3: TGTGCCAGCAGCCCCAGAAGCGGGGGCGATGAGCAGTTCTTC. Translating gives CASSPRSGGDEQFF.

This clonotype was recorded at least ten times. Here the CDR3 reads CASSLPGEAYGYTF. In DNA, the CDR3 is TGTGCCAGCAGTCTCCCCGGGGAGGCTTATGGCTACACCTTC. The chain has TRBV6-5 and TRBJ1-2; D not resolved. CDR1 and CDR2 from the germline V gene are MNHEY and SVGAGI. This CDR3 spans 14 amino acids. Trimming took 5 bases from V and 5 from J, leaving 15 bases between them.

The chain combines TRBV5-1 with TRBJ2-1; a weak D match, TRBD2 (7 bases). Germline values: CDR1 SGHRS, CDR2 YFSETQ. CDR3 length: 13 amino acids. V was pared by 7 bases and J by 7 bases, with 15 bases between. In DNA form, the CDR3 reads TGCGCCAGCTCGAGGGGGGGCAGGAATGAGCAGTTCTTC. Translating it yields CASSRGGRNEQFF.